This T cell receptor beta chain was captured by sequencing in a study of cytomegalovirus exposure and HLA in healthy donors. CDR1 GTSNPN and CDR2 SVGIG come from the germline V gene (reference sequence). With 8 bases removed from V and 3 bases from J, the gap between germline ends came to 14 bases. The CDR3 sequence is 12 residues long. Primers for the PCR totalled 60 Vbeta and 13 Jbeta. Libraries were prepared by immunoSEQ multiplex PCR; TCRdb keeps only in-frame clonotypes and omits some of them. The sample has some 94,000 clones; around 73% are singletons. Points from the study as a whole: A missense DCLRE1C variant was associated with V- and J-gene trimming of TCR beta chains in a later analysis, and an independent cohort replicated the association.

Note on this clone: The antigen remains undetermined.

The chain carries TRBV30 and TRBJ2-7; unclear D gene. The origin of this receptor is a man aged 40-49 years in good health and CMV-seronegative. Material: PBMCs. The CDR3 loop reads CAGAPTVYEQYF. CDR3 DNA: TGTGCCGGAGCGCCGACGGTCTACGAGCAGTACTTC.